One sample yielded the 6 T cell receptor beta chains listed below, sequenced in a study of blood T cell repertoires in COVID-19. Repertoires were generated with immunoSEQ multiplex PCR, while TCRdb's copy carries only in-frame clones and drops some. Among 150,000 or so clones listed, about 88% were seen once. Sequencing was carried out using peripheral blood. The receptors come from a man in his sixties with acute or convalescent COVID-19.

The chain employs TRBV24-1 and TRBJ1-2; D might be TRBD1 (6 bases). V gave up 5 bases and J gave up 8 bases, with 20 bases separating them. Germline V lookup: CDR1 KGHDR, CDR2 SFDVKD. There are 15 residues in the CDR3. The CDR3 loop reads CATSAGTNEIWGYTF. The CDR3 bases are TGTGCCACCAGTGCAGGGACAAACGAAATATGGGGCTACACCTTC.

The chain is built from TRBV9 and TRBJ1-4; the match to TRBD1 covers 9 bases. The CDR3 runs to 17 residues. Germline V lookup: CDR1 SGDLS, CDR2 YYNGEE. Trimming removed 0 bases from V and 4 bases from J; junction bases left unmatched: 7. The CDR3 region has the DNA TGTGCCAGCAGCGTAGGGGACAGGGAAGGAATTAATGAAAAACTGTTTTTT. Protein sequence: CASSVGDREGINEKLFF.

This clone was found a few times. V is TRBV7-2 and J is TRBJ2-1; 10 nucleotides agree with TRBD1. J was trimmed by 5 bases and V by 5 bases; bases with no gene match: 6. There are 15 residues in the CDR3. Germline V gene lookup returns CDR1 SGHTA and CDR2 FQGNSA. The CDR3 bases are TGTGCCAGCAGCCCTCGGACAGGGGGGGACAATGAGCAGTTCTTC. Encoded protein: CASSPRTGGDNEQFF.

This chain connects TRBV7-3 to TRBJ1-1, with TRBD1 identical over 8 bases. Germline CDR1 reads SGHTA; CDR2 reads FQGTGA. J gave up 2 bases and V 5 bases, and 10 bases lay outside the gene matches. CDR3 length: 16 amino acids. CDR3 residues: CASSPRRQGANTEAFF. The CDR3 DNA reads as TGTGCCAGCAGCCCTAGGCGGCAGGGGGCAAACACTGAAGCTTTCTTT.

CDR3 sequence (DNA): TGTGCCAGTAGTCCGCGGGAAAGGACGAACACCGGGGAGCTGTTTTTT. Translated, it gives CASSPRERTNTGELFF. The gene calls are TRBV19 and TRBJ2-2, with D possibly TRBD2 on 6 matching bases. V was shortened by 5 bases and J by 0 bases, with 13 bases between the two germline ends. The CDR3 extends over 16 amino acids. Per the germline V gene, CDR1 is LNHDA and CDR2 is SQIVND (reference sequence).

The gene calls are TRBV7-9 and TRBJ1-2; possibly TRBD1 for D (6 bases). CDR3 length: 11 residues. Per the germline V gene, CDR1 is SEHNR and CDR2 is FQNEAQ (reference sequence). The V end lost 5 bases, the J end lost 7 bases, and 8 bases lay between the germline ends. CDR3 loop: CASSQGFGYTF. The DNA of the CDR3 is TGTGCCAGCAGCCAGGGGTTTGGCTACACCTTC.